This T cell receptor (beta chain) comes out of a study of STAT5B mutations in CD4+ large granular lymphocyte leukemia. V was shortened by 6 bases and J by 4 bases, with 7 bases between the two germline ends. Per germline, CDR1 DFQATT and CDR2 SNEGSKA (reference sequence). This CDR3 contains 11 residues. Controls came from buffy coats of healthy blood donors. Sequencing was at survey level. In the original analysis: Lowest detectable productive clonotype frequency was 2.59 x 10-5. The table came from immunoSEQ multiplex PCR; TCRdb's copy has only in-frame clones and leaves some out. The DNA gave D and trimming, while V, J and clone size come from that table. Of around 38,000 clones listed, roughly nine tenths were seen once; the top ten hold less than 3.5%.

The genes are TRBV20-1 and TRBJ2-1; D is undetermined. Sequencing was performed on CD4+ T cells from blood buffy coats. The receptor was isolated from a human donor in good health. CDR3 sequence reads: CSASQYNEQFF. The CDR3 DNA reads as TGCAGTGCCAGCCAATACAATGAGCAGTTCTTC.